A single sample gave rise to the 25 T cell receptor beta chains below, sequenced in a study of cytomegalovirus exposure and HLA in healthy donors (dated by TCRdb to 2015 to 2018). The method behind the library was the immunoSEQ multiplex PCR assay. For the multiplex PCR, a mixture combining 60 forward primers for TCR Vbeta segments and 13 reverse primers for TCR Jbeta segments was used. This immuneACCESS table, as held by TCRdb, lists in-frame sequences with V and J called but not all clones. Of the missing ones, under half trace to an unresolved V gene in checked studies; the others have no known cause. This sample's records show over 55,000 clones. The ten largest clones represent roughly 4% of the sample. Input material: PBMCs. The receptor set was obtained from a male donor in good health and CMV-seronegative.

V and J are TRBV30 and TRBJ2-7, with 7 bases lining up with TRBD1. CDR1 and CDR2 from the germline V gene are GTSNPN and SVGIG (reference sequence). Trimming removed 0 bases from V and 3 bases from J; junction bases left unmatched: 2. This CDR3 region has 13 residues. The CDR3, as DNA: TGTGCCTGGAGTGTCGGGACAGACTACGAGCAGTACTTC. Translated: CAWSVGTDYEQYF.

The genes are TRBV28 and TRBJ1-2; tentatively, D is TRBD1 (6 bases). The CDR3 is made up of 18 amino acids. Trimming stripped 2 bases from V and 0 bases from J, with 19 bases between. Germline V CDR1 and CDR2: MDHEN, SYDVKM. The CDR3 DNA reads TGTGCCAGCAGTTTAGGGGGGGCCTCCGGTGCGGCTAACTATGGCTACACCTTC. This translates into CASSLGGASGAANYGYTF.

The chain recombines TRBV7-3 with TRBJ2-5; tentatively, D is TRBD2 (6 bases). Germline-derived CDR1 and CDR2 are SGHTA and FQGTGA. CDR3 length: 13 amino acids. Trimming stripped 5 bases from V and 1 base from J, with 8 bases between. DNA for the CDR3: TGTGCCAGCAGCCCTAGCGCCCAAGAGACCCAGTACTTC. It encodes CASSPSAQETQYF.

The gene calls are TRBV9 and TRBJ2-7; D is uncertain. The V end lost 3 bases, the J end lost 3 bases, and 13 bases lay between the germline ends. Germline CDR1 and CDR2: SGDLS and YYNGEE. The CDR3 totals 14 residues. CDR3 bases: TGTGCCAGCAGCGGAGCCCTCAACAGCTACGAGCAGTACTTC. Translating gives CASSGALNSYEQYF.

This rearrangement joins TRBV13 to TRBJ1-3, with D unclear. V lost 5 bases, J lost 6 bases, and 14 bases lay in between. The CDR3 spans 14 residues. The germline V gene encodes CDR1 PRHDT and CDR2 FYEKMQ (reference sequence). DNA for the CDR3: TGTGCCAGCAGCCTAACCGGGATTGTAAACACCATATATTTT. It is translated as CASSLTGIVNTIYF.

The chain employs TRBV7-6 and TRBJ2-2; a weak D match, TRBD1 (7 bases). Trimming removed 6 bases from V and 2 bases from J, with 16 bases in between. This CDR3 has 16 amino acids. Germline V gives CDR1 SGHVS, CDR2 FNYEAQ. This chain's CDR3 is CASRRGGGGNTGELFF. The CDR3 region has the DNA TGTGCCAGCAGACGCGGAGGAGGGGGCAACACCGGGGAGCTGTTTTTT.

V gene TRBV4-1 combines with J gene TRBJ2-1; perhaps TRBD2 as D (6 bases). There are 11 residues in the CDR3. The V gene's germline CDR1 is MGHRA and CDR2 YSYEKL. The V and J ends lost 8 bases and 5 bases respectively, with 7 bases between them. The CDR3 protein is CASGGDNEQFF. CDR3 DNA sequence: TGCGCCAGCGGCGGGGACAATGAGCAGTTCTTC.

The chain uses TRBV28 and TRBJ1-5; no reliable D call. V gave up 3 bases and J gave up 1 base, with 16 bases separating them. Germline values: CDR1 MDHEN, CDR2 SYDVKM. The CDR3 runs to 17 residues. The CDR3 bases are TGTGCCAGCAGTTTCGCGGCAGTTAAGAGGAGCAATCAGCCCCAGCATTTT. This translates into CASSFAAVKRSNQPQHF.

This rearrangement joins TRBV27 to TRBJ1-5; weak D call: TRBD1 (5 bases). This CDR3 contains 13 residues. V was shortened by 3 bases and J by 5 bases, with 8 bases between the two germline ends. The germline V gene has CDR1 MNHEY and CDR2 SMNVEV (reference sequence). CDR3 region: CASSFAGHQPQHF. DNA for the CDR3: TGTGCCAGCAGTTTTGCGGGACATCAGCCCCAGCATTTT.

J is TRBJ2-2 and V is TRBV5-1, with 7 bases aligning to TRBD2. CDR3 length: 13 residues. Germline-derived CDR1 and CDR2 are SGHRS and YFSETQ. V gave up 5 bases and J gave up 6 bases; unmatched junction bases: 4. The CDR3 nucleotides are TGCGCCAGCAGTCCGGGAGGAGCCGGGGAGCTGTTTTTT. Translating it yields CASSPGGAGELFF.

This rearrangement joins TRBV7-3 to TRBJ2-1; 8 bases agree with TRBD2. V lost 3 bases to trimming and J lost 5 bases; unmatched junction nucleotides: 9. The CDR3 sequence is 16 residues long. In germline, CDR1 is SGHTA, CDR2 FQGTGA. As DNA, the CDR3 is TGTGCCAGCAGCTTGGTAGTAGCGGGGTCCGACAATGAGCAGTTCTTC. Translation gives CASSLVVAGSDNEQFF.

This chain links TRBV7-8 with TRBJ2-1; D is possibly TRBD2 (7 bases). The CDR3 length is 15 residues. CDR1 SGHVS and CDR2 FQNEAQ come from the germline V gene. The V and J ends lost 5 bases and 9 bases respectively, with 20 bases between them. CDR3 DNA sequence: TGTGCCAGCAGCCGGACCTACAGGGAGGGTGGTGAGCAGTTCTTC. This codes for CASSRTYREGGEQFF.

V is TRBV19 and J is TRBJ1-2, with 8 bases fitting TRBD1. The CDR3 is 14 amino acids. Germline V lookup: CDR1 LNHDA, CDR2 SQIVND (reference sequence). V shed 7 bases, J shed 8 bases, and the junction held 12 bases outside the gene matches. CDR3 DNA: TGTGCCAGTAAGCCAGGGGGCGATTCTCGGGGCTACACCTTC. It specifies CASKPGGDSRGYTF.

The J gene is TRBJ2-3, the V gene TRBV7-3, with D unclear. This CDR3 spans 14 amino acids. Trimming cost V 2 bases and J 4 bases, with 10 bases left between them. CDR1 SGHTA and CDR2 FQGTGA come from the germline V gene. CDR3 loop: CASSLQPRADTQYF. CDR3 nucleotides: TGTGCCAGCAGCTTACAACCTAGAGCAGATACGCAGTATTTT.

The gene calls are TRBV13 and TRBJ1-6; TRBD1 matches at 10 bases. The CDR3 has 18 amino acids. V gave up 5 bases and J gave up 0 bases; unmatched junction bases: 7. Per the germline V gene, CDR1 is PRHDT and CDR2 is FYEKMQ (reference sequence). This chain's CDR3 is CASSTRTGGSSYNSPLHF. CDR3 in DNA: TGTGCCAGCAGCACGAGGACAGGGGGGAGCTCCTATAATTCACCCCTCCACTTT.

The chain carries TRBV6-5 and TRBJ2-7, with D perhaps TRBD1 (6 bases). Between the trimmed V and J ends, which lost 5 bases and 9 bases, there was a span of 11 bases. The length of the CDR3 is 11 residues. Germline V lookup: CDR1 MNHEY, CDR2 SVGAGI. This CDR3 is CASSQGFGQYF. CDR3 nucleotide sequence: TGTGCCAGCAGTCAGGGGTTCGGGCAGTACTTC.

The V gene is TRBV11-2, the J gene TRBJ2-3; 9 bases agree with TRBD2. The CDR3 length is 14 residues. The germline V gene has CDR1 SGHAT and CDR2 FQNNGV. Unmatched junction bases numbered 5, after V lost 7 bases and J lost 3 bases. CDR3 protein: CASKFSGRTDTQYF. CDR3 DNA sequence: TGTGCCAGCAAATTTAGCGGGAGAACAGATACGCAGTATTTT.

The chain joins TRBV7-9 to TRBJ2-7; maybe TRBD1 (6 bases). The CDR3 length is 14 residues. Trimming removed 5 bases at V and 6 bases at J, with 17 bases between. CDR1 is SEHNR, CDR2 FQNEAQ, per germline (reference sequence). The CDR3 DNA sequence: TGTGCCAGCAGCGCCCCCTTACAGGGTGGCGAGCAGTACTTC. As protein: CASSAPLQGGEQYF.

V is TRBV18 and J is TRBJ1-3; weak D call: TRBD1 (5 bases). The CDR3 is 14 residues long. V lost 3 bases to trimming and J lost 5 bases, with 11 bases between them. Germline-derived CDR1 and CDR2 are KGHSH and LQKENI. Here the CDR3 DNA reads TGTGCCAGCTCACCGGAGGGGATCAGAAACACCATATATTTT. Translating gives CASSPEGIRNTIYF. Using reference TRBV18 and TRBJ1-3 for the parts outside the CDR3, the full variable domain is NAGVMQNPRHLVRRRGQEARLRCSPMKGHSHVYWYRQLPEEGLKFMVYLQKENIIDESGMPKERFSAEFPKEGPSILRIQQVVRGDSAAYFCASSPEGIRNTIYFGEGSWLTVV.

The V and J genes are TRBV7-2 and TRBJ2-1; D perhaps matches TRBD2 (5 bases). Trimming removed 7 bases from V and 4 bases from J, with 14 bases in between. CDR3 length: 14 residues. The germline V gene has CDR1 SGHTA and CDR2 FQGNSA. The CDR3 loop reads CASTASREYNEQFF. The CDR3 DNA sequence: TGTGCCAGCACCGCCTCGAGGGAGTACAATGAGCAGTTCTTC.

This chain connects TRBV27 to TRBJ2-7; TRBD2 matches 8 bases. From germline, CDR1 is MNHEY and CDR2 SMNVEV (reference sequence). Trimming took 4 bases from V and 5 from J; bases not matched to a gene: 7. The CDR3 runs 14 residues. CDR3 amino acids: CASSWTGGVHEQYF. The CDR3 DNA reads as TGTGCCAGCAGTTGGACGGGGGGGGTGCACGAGCAGTACTTC.

CDR3: CAIRSQLAETQYF. The DNA of the CDR3 is TGTGCCATCAGATCCCAACTCGCGGAGACCCAGTACTTC. The V and J genes are TRBV10-3 and TRBJ2-5; D is unresolved. Germline V gene lookup returns CDR1 ENHRY and CDR2 SYGVKD. The CDR3 runs to 13 residues. V shed 6 bases and J shed 5 bases, with 13 bases lying between them.

Regarding this clone: The germline gene is not matched at one end of the junction; a read error may be the cause. This chain connects TRBV28 to TRBJ2-1; D might be TRBD2 (6 bases). Germline values: CDR1 MDHEN, CDR2 SYDVKM. This CDR3 region has 14 residues. CDR3 loop: CASRTEGSDNEQFF. DNA for the CDR3: TGTGCCAGCAGGACGGAGGGCTCCGACAATGAGCAGTTCTTC.

The chain recombines TRBV29-1 with TRBJ2-1; TRBD2 agrees at 15 bases. The ends lost 3 bases at V and 15 bases at J; junction bases unmatched: 9. Germline V lookup: CDR1 SQVTM, CDR2 ANQGSEA. This CDR3 is built from 14 residues. CDR3 loop: CSVDSGLAGGPPFF. CDR3 sequence (DNA): TGCAGCGTTGACTCCGGACTAGCGGGAGGGCCTCCGTTCTTC.

The chain uses TRBV7-2 and TRBJ2-7; D is uncertain. This CDR3 is 15 amino acids long. CDR1 and CDR2 from the germline V gene are SGHTA and FQGNSA. Trimming removed 1 base from V and 2 bases from J, with 12 bases in between. The CDR3 protein is CASSLGVAQTYEQYF. CDR3 bases: TGTGCCAGCAGCTTAGGAGTAGCTCAAACCTACGAGCAGTACTTC.